These T cell receptor beta chains were read from a single sample in a study of PD-1 blockade in classical Hodgkin lymphoma. The assay was immunoSEQ multiplex PCR, and TCRdb's table has in-frame clones only and misses some. Here the sample spans several thousand clones, roughly 82% being singletons. The input for sequencing was peripheral blood mononuclear cells (PBMCs), taken before the fourth cycle of nivolumab. The receptor set was obtained from a human donor with classical Hodgkin lymphoma. The CDR3 runs from the conserved cysteine through the conserved F or W. D genes are given only for firm matches. Size values are once, few and many counts, or a class for expanded clones, and some rows have none.

clone_size	v_call	d_call	j_call	cdr3_aa	cdr3_nt
NA	TRBV12-5	NA	TRBJ2-3	CASGNPGDTQYF	TGTGCTAGCGGGAACCCCGGGGATACGCAGTATTTT
once	TRBV5-1	TRBD1	TRBJ1-6	CASSPWDRGSNSPLHF	TGCGCCAGCAGCCCGTGGGACAGGGGTAGTAATTCACCCCTCCACTTT
NA	TRBV18	NA	TRBJ1-2	CASSPLPRSNYGYTF	TGTGCCAGCTCACCACTTCCCCGATCTAACTATGGCTACACCTTC
NA	TRBV18	TRBD1	TRBJ1-1	CASSPLLQTGFMNTEAFF	TGTGCCAGCTCACCACTACTACAGACAGGGTTCATGAACACTGAAGCTTTCTTT
NA	TRBV27	TRBD2	TRBJ2-7	CASSLSPSGTYEQYF	TGTGCCAGCAGTTTATCGCCTAGCGGAACCTACGAGCAGTACTTC
NA	TRBV10-3	NA	TRBJ1-5	CAISELGVGDQPQHF	TGTGCCATCAGTGAGTTGGGGGTAGGGGATCAGCCCCAGCATTTT
NA	TRBV7-9	NA	TRBJ2-7	CASSLDRVGGEQYF	TGTGCCAGCAGCTTAGACAGGGTAGGGGGCGAGCAGTACTTC
NA	TRBV7-9	NA	TRBJ2-2	CASSLGAVGWLFF	TGTGCCAGCAGCTTAGGAGCGGTCGGATGGCTGTTTTTT
NA	TRBV5-4	TRBD1	TRBJ1-2	CASALGQGAQSIGGYTF	TGTGCCAGCGCGCTAGGACAGGGGGCGCAAAGTATCGGTGGCTACACCTTC
NA	TRBV5-4	TRBD1	TRBJ1-1	CASSLGDAGGTEAFF	TGTGCCAGCAGCTTGGGGGATGCAGGGGGCACTGAAGCTTTCTTT